These T cell receptor beta chains were read from a single sample in a study of T cells in Graves' hyperthyroidism and ophthalmopathy. TCRdb analysed the multiplex PCR reads with MiXCR anew, one entry per CDR3 protein. The sample shows about 350,000 distinct CDR3 sequences, 14% of them seen only once. Sequenced: blood. The receptors derive from a woman aged 25 to 39 with Graves' hyperthyroidism. Each CDR3 is given with its conserved first and last residue. A D gene is named only where the DNA matches it firmly. The size entry is marked missing in some rows and otherwise reads once, few, many or a size class.

clone_size,v_call,j_call,d_call,cdr3_length,cdr3_nt,cdr3_aa
few,TRBV27,TRBJ2-7,TRBD1,14,TGTGCCAGCAGTTCGTGGACAGGGCACTACGAGCAGTACTTC,CASSSWTGHYEQYF
few,TRBV2,TRBJ1-4,NA,13,TGTGCCAGCAGAGGGGACTTTAATGAAAAACTGTTTTTT,CASRGDFNEKLFF
many,TRBV20-1,TRBJ2-7,NA,15,TGCAGTGCCCCAGAAGGCAGGGGACCTACCTACGAGCAGTACTTC,CSAPEGRGPTYEQYF
many,TRBV12-3/TRBV12-4,TRBJ2-7,TRBD2,13,TGTGCCAGCACTCCTGGGACTACCTACGAGCAGTACTTC,CASTPGTTYEQYF
many,TRBV3-1,TRBJ1-2,NA,13,TGTGCCAGCAGCCAATCCACAGGGAGTGGCTACACCTTC,CASSQSTGSGYTF
many,TRBV12-3/TRBV12-4,TRBJ1-5,TRBD1,15,TGTGCCAGCAGTCCCCAACAGGGGGCCGATCAGCCCCAGCATTTT,CASSPQQGADQPQHF
many,TRBV6-2/TRBV6-3,TRBJ2-2,TRBD1,17,TGTGCCAGCAGTAAAGGCCCGGGACAGGGTGACACCGGGGAGCTGTTTTTT,CASSKGPGQGDTGELFF
many,TRBV29-1,TRBJ1-3,NA,13,TGCAGCGCCCGGGGGGTCTCTGGAAACACCATATATTTT,CSARGVSGNTIYF
many,TRBV19,TRBJ1-1,NA,14,TGTGCCAGTAGTATTAACAGGGATCACACTGAAGCTTTCTTT,CASSINRDHTEAFF
few,TRBV3-1,TRBJ2-1,NA,16,TGTGCCAGCAGCCAGTCCGCGACTAGGGGTTACAATGAGCAGTTCTTC,CASSQSATRGYNEQFF
many,TRBV7-9,TRBJ1-5,NA,12,TGTGCCAGCAGCTTCCTGGATCAGCCCCAGCATTTT,CASSFLDQPQHF
few,TRBV5-8,TRBJ2-1,NA,14,TGTGCCAGCAGCTGGGGGGGGCTGCACAATGAGCAGTTCTTC,CASSWGGLHNEQFF
NA,TRBV10-2,TRBJ2-3,TRBD2,15,TGCGCCAGCAGGGAGCGGGAGGGAAGGACAGATACGCAGTATTTT,CASREREGRTDTQYF
many,TRBV7-8,TRBJ2-7,NA,13,TGTGCCAGCAGCTTCGACAGACGATGGGAGCAGTACTTC,CASSFDRRWEQYF
few,TRBV9,TRBJ2-2,TRBD1,16,TGTGCCAGCAGCACGACCCGGGACAGCCGCACCGGGGAGCTGTTTTTT,CASSTTRDSRTGELFF
many,TRBV2,TRBJ2-5,TRBD2,15,TGTGCCAGCAGACCCGGACTAGCGGATAAGGAGACCCAGTACTTC,CASRPGLADKETQYF
NA,TRBV3-1,TRBJ2-5,TRBD2,17,TGTGCCAGCAGCCCCGGGACTAGCGGGAGGGCTCAAGAGACCCAGTACTTC,CASSPGTSGRAQETQYF
few,TRBV24-1,TRBJ1-2,NA,14,TGTGCCACCAGTGAGTACGGACGCAGTCATGGCTACACCTTC,CATSEYGRSHGYTF
many,TRBV7-2,TRBJ1-2,TRBD1,14,TGTGCCAGCAGCCAAACAACAGGGGGATTTGGCTACACCTTC,CASSQTTGGFGYTF
few,TRBV19,TRBJ2-2,TRBD1,16,TGTGCCAGTAGTATGGGACAGATTACGAACACCGGGGAGCTGTTTTTT,CASSMGQITNTGELFF
many,TRBV30,TRBJ1-1,NA,13,TGTGCCTGGAGTGTACAAGAGAACACTGAAGCTTTCTTT,CAWSVQENTEAFF
NA,TRBV7-9,TRBJ2-1,TRBD1,12,TGTGCCAGACAGGGGGTAAGCAATGAGCAGTTCTTC,CARQGVSNEQFF